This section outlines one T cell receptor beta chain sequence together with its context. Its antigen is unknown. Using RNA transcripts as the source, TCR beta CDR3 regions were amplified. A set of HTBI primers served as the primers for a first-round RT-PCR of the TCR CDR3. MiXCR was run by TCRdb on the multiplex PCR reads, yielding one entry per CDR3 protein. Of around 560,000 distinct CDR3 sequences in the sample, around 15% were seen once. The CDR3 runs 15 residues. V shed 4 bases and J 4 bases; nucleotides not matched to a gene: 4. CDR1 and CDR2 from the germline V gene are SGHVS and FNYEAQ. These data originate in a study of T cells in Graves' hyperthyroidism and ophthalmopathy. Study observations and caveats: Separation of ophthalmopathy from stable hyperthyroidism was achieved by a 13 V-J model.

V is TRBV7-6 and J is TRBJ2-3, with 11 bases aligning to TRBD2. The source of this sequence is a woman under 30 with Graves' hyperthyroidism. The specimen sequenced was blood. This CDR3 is CASSSTSGIPDTQYF. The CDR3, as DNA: TGTGCCAGCAGCTCGACTAGCGGGATTCCAGATACGCAGTATTTT. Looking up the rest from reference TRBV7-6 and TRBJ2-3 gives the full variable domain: GAGVSQSPRYKVTKRGQDVALRCDPISGHVSLYWYRQALGQGPEFLTYFNYEAQQDKSGLPNDRFSAERPEGSISTLTIQRTEQRDSAMYRCASSSTSGIPDTQYFGPGTRLTVL.